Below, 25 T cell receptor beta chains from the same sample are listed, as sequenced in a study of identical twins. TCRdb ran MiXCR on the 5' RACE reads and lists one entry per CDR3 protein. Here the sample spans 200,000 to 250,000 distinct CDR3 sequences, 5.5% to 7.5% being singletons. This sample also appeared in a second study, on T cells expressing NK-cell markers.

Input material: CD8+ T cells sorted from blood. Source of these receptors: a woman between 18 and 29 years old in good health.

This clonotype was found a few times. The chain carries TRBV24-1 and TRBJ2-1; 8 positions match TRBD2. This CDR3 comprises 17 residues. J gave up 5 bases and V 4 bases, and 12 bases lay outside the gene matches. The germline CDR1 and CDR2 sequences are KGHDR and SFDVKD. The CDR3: CATSDGGSGSINNEQFF. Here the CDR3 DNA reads TGTGCCACCAGTGACGGGGGGAGCGGGAGTATAAACAATGAGCAGTTCTTC.

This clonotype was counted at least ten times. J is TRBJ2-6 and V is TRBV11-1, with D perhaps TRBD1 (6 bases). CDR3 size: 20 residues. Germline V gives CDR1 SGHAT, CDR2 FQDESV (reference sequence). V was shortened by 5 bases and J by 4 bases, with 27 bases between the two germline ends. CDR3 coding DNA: TGTGCCAGCAGCACTCCTCGGGGACAAGATTTTCGGGCGGGGGCCAACGTCCTGACTTTC. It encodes CASSTPRGQDFRAGANVLTF.

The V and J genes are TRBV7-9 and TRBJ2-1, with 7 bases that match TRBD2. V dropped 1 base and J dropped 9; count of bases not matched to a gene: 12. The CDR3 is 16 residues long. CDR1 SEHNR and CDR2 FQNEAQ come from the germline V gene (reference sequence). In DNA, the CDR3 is TGTGCCAGCAGCTTAGAGCGGGGTCAGCAATATGGTGAGCAGTTCTTC. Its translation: CASSLERGQQYGEQFF.

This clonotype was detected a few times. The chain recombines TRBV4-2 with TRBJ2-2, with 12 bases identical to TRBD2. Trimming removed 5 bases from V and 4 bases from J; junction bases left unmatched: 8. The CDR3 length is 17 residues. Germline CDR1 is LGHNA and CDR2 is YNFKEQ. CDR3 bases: TGTGCCAGCAGCTTCCGACTAGCGGGAGACCGCACCGGGGAGCTGTTTTTT. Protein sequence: CASSFRLAGDRTGELFF.

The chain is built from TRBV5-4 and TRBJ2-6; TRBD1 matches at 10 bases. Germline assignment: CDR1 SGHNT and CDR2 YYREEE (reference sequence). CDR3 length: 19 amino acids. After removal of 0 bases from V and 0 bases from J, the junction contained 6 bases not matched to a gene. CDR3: CASSLAPGQGSSGANVLTF. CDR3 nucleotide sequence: TGTGCCAGCAGCTTGGCACCGGGACAGGGGAGCTCTGGGGCCAACGTCCTGACTTTC.

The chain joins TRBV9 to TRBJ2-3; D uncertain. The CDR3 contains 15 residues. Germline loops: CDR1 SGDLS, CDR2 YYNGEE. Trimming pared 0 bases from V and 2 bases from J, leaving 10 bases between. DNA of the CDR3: TGTGCCAGCAGCGTAGAAGGCTTCAACACAGATACGCAGTATTTT. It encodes CASSVEGFNTDTQYF. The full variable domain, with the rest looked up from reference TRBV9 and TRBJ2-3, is DSGVTQTPKHLITATGQRVTLRCSPRSGDLSVYWYQQSLDQGLQFLIQYYNGEERAKGNILERFSAQQFPDLHSELNLSSLELGDSALYFCASSVEGFNTDTQYFGPGTRLTVL.

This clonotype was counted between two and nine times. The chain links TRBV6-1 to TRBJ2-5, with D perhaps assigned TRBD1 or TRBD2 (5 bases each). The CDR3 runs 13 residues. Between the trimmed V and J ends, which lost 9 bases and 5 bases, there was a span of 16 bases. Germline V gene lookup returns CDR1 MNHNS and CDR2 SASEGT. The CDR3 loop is CASQRIGAETQYF. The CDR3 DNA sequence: TGTGCCAGTCAGCGTATCGGGGCGGAGACCCAGTACTTC.

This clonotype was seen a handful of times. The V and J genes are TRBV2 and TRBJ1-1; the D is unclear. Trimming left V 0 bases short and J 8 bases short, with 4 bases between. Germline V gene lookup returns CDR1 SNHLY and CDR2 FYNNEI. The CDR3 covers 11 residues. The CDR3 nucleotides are TGTGCCAGCAGTGAAGCGGAGGAAGCTTTCTTT. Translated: CASSEAEEAFF.

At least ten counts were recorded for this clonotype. The CDR3 nucleotides read TGTGCCAGCACACGCGGGGTAGCGGGAATTATGTCAGCTGCCGAGCAGTACTTC. Its translation is CASTRGVAGIMSAAEQYF. This sequence joins TRBV6-1 and TRBJ2-7; 8 bases match TRBD2. Trimming removed 7 bases from V and 6 bases from J; junction bases left unmatched: 23. CDR3 length: 18 amino acids. Germline V gives CDR1 MNHNS, CDR2 SASEGT.

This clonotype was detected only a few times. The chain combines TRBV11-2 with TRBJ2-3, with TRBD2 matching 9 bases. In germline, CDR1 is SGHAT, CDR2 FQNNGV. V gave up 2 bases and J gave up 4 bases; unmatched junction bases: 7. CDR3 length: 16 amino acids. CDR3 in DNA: TGTGCCAGCAGCTTACTGGCGGGGGGGGTGTCAGATACGCAGTATTTT. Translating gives CASSLLAGGVSDTQYF.

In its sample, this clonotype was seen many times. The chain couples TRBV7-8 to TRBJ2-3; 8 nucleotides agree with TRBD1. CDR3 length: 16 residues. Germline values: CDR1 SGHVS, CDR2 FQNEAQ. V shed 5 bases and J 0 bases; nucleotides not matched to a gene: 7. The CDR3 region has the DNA TGTGCCAGCAGCCTGGGGACAGGTTTAAGCACAGATACGCAGTATTTT. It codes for CASSLGTGLSTDTQYF.

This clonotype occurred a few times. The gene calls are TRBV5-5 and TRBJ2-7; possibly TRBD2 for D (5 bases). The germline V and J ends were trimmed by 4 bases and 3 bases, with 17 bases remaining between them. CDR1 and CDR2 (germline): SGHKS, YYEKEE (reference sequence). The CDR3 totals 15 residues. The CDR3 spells CASSPSRAGGYEQYF. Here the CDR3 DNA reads TGTGCCAGCAGCCCCAGCCGGGCGGGTGGCTACGAGCAGTACTTC.

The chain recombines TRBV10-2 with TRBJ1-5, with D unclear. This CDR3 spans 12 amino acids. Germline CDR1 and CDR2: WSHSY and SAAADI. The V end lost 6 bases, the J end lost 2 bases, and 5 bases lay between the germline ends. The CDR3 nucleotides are TGCGCCAGCAGGGACGGCAATCAGCCCCAGCATTTT. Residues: CASRDGNQPQHF.

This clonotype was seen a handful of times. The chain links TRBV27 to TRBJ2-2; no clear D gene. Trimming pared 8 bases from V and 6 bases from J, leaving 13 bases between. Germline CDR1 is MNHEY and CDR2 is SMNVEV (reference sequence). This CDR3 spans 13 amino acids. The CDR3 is CASSIPRPGELFF. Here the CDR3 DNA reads TGTGCCAGCTCAATACCTAGGCCCGGGGAGCTGTTTTTT.

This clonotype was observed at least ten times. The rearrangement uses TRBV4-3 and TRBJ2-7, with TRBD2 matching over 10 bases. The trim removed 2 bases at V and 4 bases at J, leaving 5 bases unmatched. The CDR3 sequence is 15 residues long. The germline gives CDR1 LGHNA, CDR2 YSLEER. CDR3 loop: CASSQIAGGSYEQYF. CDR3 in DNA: TGCGCCAGCAGCCAAATAGCGGGAGGCAGTTACGAGCAGTACTTC.

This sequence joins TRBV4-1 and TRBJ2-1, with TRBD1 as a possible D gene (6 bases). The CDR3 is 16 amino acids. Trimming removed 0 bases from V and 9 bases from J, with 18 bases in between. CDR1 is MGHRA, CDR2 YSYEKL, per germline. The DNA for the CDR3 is TGCGCCAGCAGCCAAGATGGACAGAACGGGAATCGTGAGCAGTTCTTC. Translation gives CASSQDGQNGNREQFF.

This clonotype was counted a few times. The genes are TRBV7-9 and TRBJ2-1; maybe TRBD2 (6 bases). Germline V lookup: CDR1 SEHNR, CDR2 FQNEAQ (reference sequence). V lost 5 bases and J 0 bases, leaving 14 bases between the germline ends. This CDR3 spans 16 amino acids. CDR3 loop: CASSVHGGSSYNEQFF. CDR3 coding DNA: TGTGCCAGCAGCGTACACGGGGGTAGCTCCTACAATGAGCAGTTCTTC.

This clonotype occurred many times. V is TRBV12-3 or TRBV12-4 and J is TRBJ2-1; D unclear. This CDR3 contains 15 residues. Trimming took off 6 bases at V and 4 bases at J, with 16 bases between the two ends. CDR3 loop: CASRESPQVYNEQFF. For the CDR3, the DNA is TGTGCCAGCAGGGAAAGTCCACAAGTATACAATGAGCAGTTCTTC.

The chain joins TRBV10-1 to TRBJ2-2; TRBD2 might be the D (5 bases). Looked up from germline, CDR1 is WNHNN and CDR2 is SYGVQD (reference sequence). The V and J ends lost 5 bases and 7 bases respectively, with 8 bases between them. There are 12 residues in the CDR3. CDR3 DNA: TGCGCCAGCAGTATTGGAGGCGGGGAGCTGTTTTTT. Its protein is CASSIGGGELFF.

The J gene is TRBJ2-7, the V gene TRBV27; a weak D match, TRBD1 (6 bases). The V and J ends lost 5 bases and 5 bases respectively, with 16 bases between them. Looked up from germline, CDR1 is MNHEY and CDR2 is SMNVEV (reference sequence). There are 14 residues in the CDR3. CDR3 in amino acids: CASSLMGASHEQYF. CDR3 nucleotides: TGTGCCAGCAGTCTGATGGGGGCTTCCCACGAGCAGTACTTC.

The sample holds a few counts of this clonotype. CDR3 sequence: CASSSSVEQFF. CDR3 coding DNA: TGTGCCAGCAGTTCCTCAGTTGAGCAGTTCTTC. The rearrangement uses TRBV7-6 and TRBJ2-1; D remains unclear. The CDR3 has 11 amino acids. Trimming stripped 6 bases from V and 9 bases from J, with 9 bases between. The germline V gene encodes CDR1 SGHVS and CDR2 FNYEAQ.

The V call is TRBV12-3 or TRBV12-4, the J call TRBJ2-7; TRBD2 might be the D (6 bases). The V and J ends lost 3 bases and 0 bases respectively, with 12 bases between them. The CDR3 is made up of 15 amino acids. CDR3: CASSLYSGPSYEQYF. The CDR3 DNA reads TGTGCCAGCAGTTTGTATAGCGGTCCCTCCTACGAGCAGTACTTC.

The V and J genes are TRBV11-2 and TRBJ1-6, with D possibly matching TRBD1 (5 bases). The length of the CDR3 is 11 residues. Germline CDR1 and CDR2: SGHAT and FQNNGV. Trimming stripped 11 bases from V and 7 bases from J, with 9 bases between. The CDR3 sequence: CACEGNSPLHF. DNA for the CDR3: TGTGCCTGCGAGGGGAATTCACCCCTCCACTTT.

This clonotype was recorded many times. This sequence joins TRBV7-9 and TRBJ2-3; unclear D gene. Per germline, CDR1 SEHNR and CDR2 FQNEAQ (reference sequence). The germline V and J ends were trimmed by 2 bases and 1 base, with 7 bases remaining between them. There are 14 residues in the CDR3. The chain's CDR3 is CASSLRRGTDTQYF. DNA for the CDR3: TGTGCCAGCAGCTTACGAAGGGGCACAGATACGCAGTATTTT.

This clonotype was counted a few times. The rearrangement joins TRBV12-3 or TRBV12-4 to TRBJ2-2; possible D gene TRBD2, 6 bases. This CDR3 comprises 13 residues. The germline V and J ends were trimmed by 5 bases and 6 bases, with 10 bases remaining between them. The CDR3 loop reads CASSPEGAGELFF. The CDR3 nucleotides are TGTGCCAGCAGTCCGGAGGGTGCCGGGGAGCTGTTTTTT.